This TCR beta chain is from a study of identifying expanded T cells in peripheral blood. About this clone: Its target is unknown.

Losses at the gene ends were 0 bases for V and 4 bases for J; bases not matched to a gene: 9. Germline assignment: CDR1 SGHTS and CDR2 YDEGEE. The CDR3 length is 16 residues. Healthy donors had no documented immune events, such as infections, while sampled. The study's findings and limits: Two-week clone count variance significantly increased as total template count grew. Technical replicates showed roughly 1.2 changed clones; two weeks 15 to 20; four weeks 19.

Measured with immunoSEQ multiplex PCR; TCRdb has only the in-frame clones, and not every one. The repertoire holds approximately 50,000 clones, with approximately 79% as singletons. The rearrangement links TRBV5-8 to TRBJ2-7; the match to TRBD2 covers 8 bases. Sequencing was performed on blood. This clonotype originated in a person aged 18-70 years in good health. CDR3 protein: CASSLGTSSLVYEQYF. In DNA form, the CDR3 reads TGTGCCAGCAGCTTGGGGACTAGCTCCCTAGTTTACGAGCAGTACTTC. Based on the CDR3 plus reference TRBV5-8 and TRBJ2-7, the full variable domain is EAGVTQSPTHLIKTRGQQATLRCSPISGHTSVYWYQQALGLGLQFLLWYDEGEERNRGNFPPRFSGRQFPNYSSELNVNALELEDSALYLCASSLGTSSLVYEQYFGPGTRLTVT.